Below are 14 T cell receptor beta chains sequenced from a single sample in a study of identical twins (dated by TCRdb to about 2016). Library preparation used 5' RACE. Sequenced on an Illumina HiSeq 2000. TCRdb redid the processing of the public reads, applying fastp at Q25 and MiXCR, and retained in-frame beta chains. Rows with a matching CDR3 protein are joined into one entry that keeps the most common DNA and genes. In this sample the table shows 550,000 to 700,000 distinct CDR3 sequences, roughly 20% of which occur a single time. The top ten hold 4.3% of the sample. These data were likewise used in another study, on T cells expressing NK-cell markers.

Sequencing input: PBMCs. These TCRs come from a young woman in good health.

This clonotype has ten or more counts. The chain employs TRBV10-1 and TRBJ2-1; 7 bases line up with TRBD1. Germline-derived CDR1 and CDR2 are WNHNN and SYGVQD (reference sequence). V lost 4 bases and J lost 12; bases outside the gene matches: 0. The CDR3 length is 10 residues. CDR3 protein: CASSGTGQFF. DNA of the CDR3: TGCGCCAGCAGTGGGACAGGGCAGTTCTTC.

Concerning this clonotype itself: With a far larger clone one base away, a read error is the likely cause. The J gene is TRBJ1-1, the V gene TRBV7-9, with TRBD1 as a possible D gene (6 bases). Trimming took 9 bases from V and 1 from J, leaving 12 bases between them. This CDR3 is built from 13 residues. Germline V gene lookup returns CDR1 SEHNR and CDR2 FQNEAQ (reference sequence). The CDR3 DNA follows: TGTGCCAGAAGCCAGGACAGGAACACTGAAGCTTTCTTT. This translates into CARSQDRNTEAFF.

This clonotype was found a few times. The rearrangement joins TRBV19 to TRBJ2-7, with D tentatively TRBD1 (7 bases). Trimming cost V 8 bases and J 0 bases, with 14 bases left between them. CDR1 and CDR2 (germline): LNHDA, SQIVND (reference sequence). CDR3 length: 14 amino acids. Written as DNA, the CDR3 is TGTGCCAGTGCCGCGGGACAGAGCTCCTACGAGCAGTACTTC. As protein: CASAAGQSSYEQYF. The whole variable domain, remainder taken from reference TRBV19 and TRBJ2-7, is DGGITQSPKYLFRKEGQNVTLSCEQNLNHDAMYWYRQDPGQGLRLIYYSQIVNDFQKGDIAEGYSVSREKKESFPLTVTSAQKNPTAFYLCASAAGQSSYEQYFGPGTRLTVT.

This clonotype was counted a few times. The CDR3 region has the DNA TGTGCCAGCAGCGGGAAGTGGGGCAATGAGCAGTTCTTC. This codes for CASSGKWGNEQFF. The chain uses TRBV7-9 and TRBJ2-1; D is ambiguous. Germline loops: CDR1 SEHNR, CDR2 FQNEAQ (reference sequence). Deletions cut 5 bases from V and 6 bases from J, with 11 bases between. This CDR3 spans 13 amino acids.

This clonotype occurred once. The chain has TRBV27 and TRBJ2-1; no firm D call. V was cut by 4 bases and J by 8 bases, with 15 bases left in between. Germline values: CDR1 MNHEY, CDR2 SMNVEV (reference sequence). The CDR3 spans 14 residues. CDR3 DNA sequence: TGTGCCAGCAGTTCCACCGAAGCCCGGTATGAGCAGTTCTTC. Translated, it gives CASSSTEARYEQFF.

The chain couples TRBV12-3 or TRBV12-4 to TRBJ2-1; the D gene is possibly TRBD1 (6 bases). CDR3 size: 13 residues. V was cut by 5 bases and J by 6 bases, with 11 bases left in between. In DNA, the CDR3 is TGTGCCAGCAGTGACCGGGACACCAATGAGCAGTTCTTC. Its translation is CASSDRDTNEQFF.

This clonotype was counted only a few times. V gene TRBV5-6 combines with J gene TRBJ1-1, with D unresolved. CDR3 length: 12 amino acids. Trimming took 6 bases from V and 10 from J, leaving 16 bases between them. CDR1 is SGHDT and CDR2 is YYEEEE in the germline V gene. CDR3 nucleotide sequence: TGTGCCAGCACCGGCCCCCGAGTTGGAGCTTTCTTT. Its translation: CASTGPRVGAFF. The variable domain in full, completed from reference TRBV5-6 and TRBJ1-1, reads DAGVTQSPTHLIKTRGQQVTLRCSPKSGHDTVSWYQQALGQGPQFIFQYYEEEERQRGNFPDRFSGHQFPNYSSELNVNALLLGDSALYLCASTGPRVGAFFGQGTRLTVV.

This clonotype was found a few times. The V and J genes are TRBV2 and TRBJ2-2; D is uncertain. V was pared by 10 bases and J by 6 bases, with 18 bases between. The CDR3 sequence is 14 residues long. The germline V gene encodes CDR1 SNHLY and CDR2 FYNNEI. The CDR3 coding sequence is TGTGCCATCTCACCCCGGACGCCGGCCGGGGAGCTGTTTTTT. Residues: CAISPRTPAGELFF.

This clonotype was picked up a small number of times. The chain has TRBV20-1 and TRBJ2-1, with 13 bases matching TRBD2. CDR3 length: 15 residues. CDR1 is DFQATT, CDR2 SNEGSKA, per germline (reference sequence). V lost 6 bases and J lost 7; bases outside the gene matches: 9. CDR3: CSATTSGRALNEQFF. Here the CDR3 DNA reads TGCAGTGCGACCACTAGCGGGAGGGCGTTGAATGAGCAGTTCTTC.

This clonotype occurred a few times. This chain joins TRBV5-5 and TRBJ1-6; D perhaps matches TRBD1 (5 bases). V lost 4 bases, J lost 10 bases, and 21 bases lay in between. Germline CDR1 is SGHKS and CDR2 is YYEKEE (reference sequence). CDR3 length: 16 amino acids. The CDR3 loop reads CASSLSQPGRKSPLHF. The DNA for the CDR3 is TGTGCCAGCAGCCTATCCCAGCCAGGGCGGAAGTCACCCCTCCACTTT.

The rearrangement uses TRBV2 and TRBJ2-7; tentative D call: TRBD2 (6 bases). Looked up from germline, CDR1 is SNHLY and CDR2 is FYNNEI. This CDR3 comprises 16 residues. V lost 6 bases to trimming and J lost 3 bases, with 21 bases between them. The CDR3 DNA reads TGTGCCAGCAGCGGGGGTGGGGGGACGTCGCACTACGAGCAGTACTTC. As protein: CASSGGGGTSHYEQYF.

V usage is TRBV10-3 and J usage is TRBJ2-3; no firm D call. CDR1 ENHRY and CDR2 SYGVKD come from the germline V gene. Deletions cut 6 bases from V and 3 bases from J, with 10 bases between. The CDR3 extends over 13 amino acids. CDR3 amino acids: CAIRPSTTDTQYF. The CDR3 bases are TGTGCCATCAGACCTTCTACTACAGATACGCAGTATTTT.

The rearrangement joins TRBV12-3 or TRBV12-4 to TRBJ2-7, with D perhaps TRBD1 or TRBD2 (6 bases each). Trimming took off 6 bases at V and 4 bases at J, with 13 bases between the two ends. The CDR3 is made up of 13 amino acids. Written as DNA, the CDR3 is TGTGCCAGCAGGAGGGGGGCGGGGTACGAGCAGTACTTC. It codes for CASRRGAGYEQYF.

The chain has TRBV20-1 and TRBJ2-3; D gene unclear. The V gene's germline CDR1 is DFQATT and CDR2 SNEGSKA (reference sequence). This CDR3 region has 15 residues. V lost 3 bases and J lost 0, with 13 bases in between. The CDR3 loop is CSASSVGSSTDTQYF. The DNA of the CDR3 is TGCAGTGCTAGTAGTGTAGGCTCCAGCACAGATACGCAGTATTTT.